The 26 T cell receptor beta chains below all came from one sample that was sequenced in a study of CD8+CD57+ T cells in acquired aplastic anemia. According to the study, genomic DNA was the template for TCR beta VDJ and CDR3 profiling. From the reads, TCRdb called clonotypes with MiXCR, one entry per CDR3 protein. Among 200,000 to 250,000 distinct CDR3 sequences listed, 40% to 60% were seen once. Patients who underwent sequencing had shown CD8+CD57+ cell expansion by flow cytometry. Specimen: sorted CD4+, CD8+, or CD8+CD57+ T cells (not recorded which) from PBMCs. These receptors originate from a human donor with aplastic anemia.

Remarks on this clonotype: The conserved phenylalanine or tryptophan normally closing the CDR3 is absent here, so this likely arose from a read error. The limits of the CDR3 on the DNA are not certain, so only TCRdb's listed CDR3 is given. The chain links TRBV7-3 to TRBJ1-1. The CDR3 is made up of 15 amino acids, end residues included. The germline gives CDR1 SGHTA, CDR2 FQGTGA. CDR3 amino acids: CASSLTSTLGTEAFS.

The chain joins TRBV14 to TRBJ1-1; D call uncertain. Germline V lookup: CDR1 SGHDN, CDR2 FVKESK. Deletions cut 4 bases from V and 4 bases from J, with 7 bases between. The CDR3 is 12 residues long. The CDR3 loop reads CASSRKATEAFF. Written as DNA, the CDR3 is TGTGCCAGCAGCCGCAAGGCCACTGAAGCTTTCTTT.

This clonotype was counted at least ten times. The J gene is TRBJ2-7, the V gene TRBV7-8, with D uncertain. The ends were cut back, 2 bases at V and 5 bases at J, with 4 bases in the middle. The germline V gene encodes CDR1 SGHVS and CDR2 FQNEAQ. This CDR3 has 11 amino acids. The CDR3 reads CASSLSHEQYF. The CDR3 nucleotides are TGTGCCAGCAGCTTAAGCCACGAGCAGTACTTC.

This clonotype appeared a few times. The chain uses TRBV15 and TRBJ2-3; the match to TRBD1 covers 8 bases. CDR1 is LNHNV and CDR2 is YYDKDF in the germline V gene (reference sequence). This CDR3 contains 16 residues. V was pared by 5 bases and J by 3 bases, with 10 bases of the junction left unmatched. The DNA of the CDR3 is TGTGCCACCAGCGGCCGACAGGGGACTGTGACAGATACGCAGTATTTT. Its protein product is CATSGRQGTVTDTQYF.

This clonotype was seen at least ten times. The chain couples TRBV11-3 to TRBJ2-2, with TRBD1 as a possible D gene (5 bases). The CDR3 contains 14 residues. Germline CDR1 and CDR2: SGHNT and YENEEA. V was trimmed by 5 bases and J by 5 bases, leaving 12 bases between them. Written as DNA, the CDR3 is TGTGCCAGCAGCGGGGCCGATCCGACCGGGGAGCTGTTTTTT. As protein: CASSGADPTGELFF.

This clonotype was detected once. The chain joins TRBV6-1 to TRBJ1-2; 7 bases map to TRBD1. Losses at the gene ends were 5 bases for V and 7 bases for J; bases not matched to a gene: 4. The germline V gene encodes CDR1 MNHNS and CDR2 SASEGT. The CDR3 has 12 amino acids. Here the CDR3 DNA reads TGTGCCAGCAGTCAGCGGACAGGTGGCTACACCTTC. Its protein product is CASSQRTGGYTF.

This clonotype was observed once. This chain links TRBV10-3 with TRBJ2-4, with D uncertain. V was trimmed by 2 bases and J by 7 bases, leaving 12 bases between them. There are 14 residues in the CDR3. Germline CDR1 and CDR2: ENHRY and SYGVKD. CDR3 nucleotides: TGTGCCATCAGTGAGATACAGTTACGGAACATTCAGTACTTC. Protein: CAISEIQLRNIQYF.

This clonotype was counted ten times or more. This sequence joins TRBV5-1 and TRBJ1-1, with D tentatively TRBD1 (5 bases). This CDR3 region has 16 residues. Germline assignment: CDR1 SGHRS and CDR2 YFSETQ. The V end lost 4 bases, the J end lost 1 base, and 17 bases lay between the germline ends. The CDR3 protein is CASSRGPPIRNTEAFF. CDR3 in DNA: TGCGCCAGCAGCAGGGGACCGCCGATCCGGAACACTGAAGCTTTCTTT.

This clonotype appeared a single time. CDR3 residues: CASSQRQSGQGLRETQYF. The CDR3 nucleotides are TGCGCCAGCAGCCAACGTCAGTCGGGACAGGGACTTCGAGAGACCCAGTACTTC. The chain links TRBV4-1 to TRBJ2-1, with 9 bases aligning to TRBD1. The J call may not be correct, given that the DNA end is closer to TRBJ2-5. This CDR3 region has 18 residues. Germline lookup yields CDR1 MGHRA and CDR2 YSYEKL.

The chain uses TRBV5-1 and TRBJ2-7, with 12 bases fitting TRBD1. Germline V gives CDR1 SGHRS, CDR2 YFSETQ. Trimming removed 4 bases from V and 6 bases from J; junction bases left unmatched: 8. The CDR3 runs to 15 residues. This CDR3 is CASSRPGQGAGEQYF. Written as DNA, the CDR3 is TGCGCCAGCAGCCGTCCGGGACAGGGGGCAGGCGAGCAGTACTTC.

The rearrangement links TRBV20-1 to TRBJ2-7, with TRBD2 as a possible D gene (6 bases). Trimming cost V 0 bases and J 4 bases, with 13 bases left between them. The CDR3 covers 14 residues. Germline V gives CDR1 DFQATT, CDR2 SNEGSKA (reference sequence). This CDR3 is CSARDGSRPYEQYF. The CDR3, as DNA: TGCAGTGCTAGAGACGGGAGTAGGCCGTACGAGCAGTACTTC.

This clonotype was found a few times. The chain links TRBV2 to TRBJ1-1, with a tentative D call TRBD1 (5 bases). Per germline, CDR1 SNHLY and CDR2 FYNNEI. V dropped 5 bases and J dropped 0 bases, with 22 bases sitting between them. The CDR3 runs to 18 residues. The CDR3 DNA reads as TGTGCCAGCAGTCGTCGTGGGGCGTGGGGAAGGGTGAACACTGAAGCTTTCTTT. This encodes CASSRRGAWGRVNTEAFF.

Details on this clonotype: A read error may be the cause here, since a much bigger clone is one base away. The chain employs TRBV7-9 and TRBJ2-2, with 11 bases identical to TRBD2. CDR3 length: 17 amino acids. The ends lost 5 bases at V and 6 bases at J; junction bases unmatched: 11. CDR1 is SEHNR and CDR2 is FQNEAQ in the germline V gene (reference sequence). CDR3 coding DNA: TGTGCCAGCAGCCCCAAACCGGGACTAGCGGAGGCCGGGGAGCTGTTTTTT. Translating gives CASSPKPGLAEAGELFF.

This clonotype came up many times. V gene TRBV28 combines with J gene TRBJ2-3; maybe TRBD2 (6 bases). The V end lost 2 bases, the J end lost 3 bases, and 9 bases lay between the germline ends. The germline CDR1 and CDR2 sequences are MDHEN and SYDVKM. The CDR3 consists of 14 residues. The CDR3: CASSLSGPTDTQYF. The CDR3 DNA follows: TGTGCCAGCAGTTTAAGCGGGCCTACAGATACGCAGTATTTT.

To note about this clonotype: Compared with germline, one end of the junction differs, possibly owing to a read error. This CDR3 reads CATRSGENTEAFF. CDR3 in DNA: TGTGCCACCCGTAGTGGGGAGAACACTGAAGCTTTCTTC. The rearrangement links TRBV10-3 to TRBJ1-1; no clear D. The germline CDR1 and CDR2 sequences are ENHRY and SYGVKD. The CDR3 sequence is 13 residues long.

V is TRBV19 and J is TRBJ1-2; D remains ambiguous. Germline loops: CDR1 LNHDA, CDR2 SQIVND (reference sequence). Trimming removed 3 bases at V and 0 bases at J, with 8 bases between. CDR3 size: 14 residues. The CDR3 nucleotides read TGTGCCAGTAGTATTGTTCCTACTAACTATGGCTACACCTTC. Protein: CASSIVPTNYGYTF.

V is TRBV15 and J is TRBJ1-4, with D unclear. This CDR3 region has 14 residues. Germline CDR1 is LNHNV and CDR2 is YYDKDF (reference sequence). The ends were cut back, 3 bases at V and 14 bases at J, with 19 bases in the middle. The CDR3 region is CATSRGTDSVKLFF. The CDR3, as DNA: TGTGCCACCAGCAGGGGCACGGATTCGGTAAAGCTGTTTTTT.

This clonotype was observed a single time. The CDR3 DNA sequence: TGCAGTGCTAGTGTGGGGGGTGGCACAGATACGCAGTATTTT. Translated, it gives CSASVGGGTDTQYF. This rearrangement joins TRBV20-1 to TRBJ2-3; D is possibly TRBD2 (6 bases). The V end was cut by 3 bases, the J end by 1 base, with 11 bases between. The CDR3 is 14 amino acids. Per germline, CDR1 DFQATT and CDR2 SNEGSKA (reference sequence).

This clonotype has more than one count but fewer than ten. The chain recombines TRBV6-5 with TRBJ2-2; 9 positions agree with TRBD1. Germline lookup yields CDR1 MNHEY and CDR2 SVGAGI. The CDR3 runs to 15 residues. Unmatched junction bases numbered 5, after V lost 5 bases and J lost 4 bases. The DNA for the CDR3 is TGTGCCAGCAGTACGGGACAGGGCGGCACCGGGGAGCTGTTTTTT. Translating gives CASSTGQGGTGELFF.

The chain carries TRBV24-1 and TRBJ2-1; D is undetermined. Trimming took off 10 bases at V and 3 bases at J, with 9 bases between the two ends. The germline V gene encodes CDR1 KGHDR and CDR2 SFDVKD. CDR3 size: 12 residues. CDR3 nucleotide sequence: TGTGCCACTCGCGACGGCTACAATGAGCAGTTCTTC. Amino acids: CATRDGYNEQFF.

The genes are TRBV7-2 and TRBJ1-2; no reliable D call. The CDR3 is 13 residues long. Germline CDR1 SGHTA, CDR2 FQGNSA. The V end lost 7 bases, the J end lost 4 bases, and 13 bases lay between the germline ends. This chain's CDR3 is CASTSLAGYGYTF. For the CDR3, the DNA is TGTGCCAGCACCTCACTAGCGGGCTATGGCTACACCTTC.

The CDR3 spells CATSDRGQGAVETQYF. CDR3 bases: TGTGCCACCAGTGACCGAGGACAGGGGGCAGTTGAGACCCAGTACTTC. The gene calls are TRBV24-1 and TRBJ2-5, with 11 nucleotides matching TRBD1. The CDR3 spans 16 residues. Germline loops: CDR1 KGHDR, CDR2 SFDVKD. V dropped 4 bases and J dropped 5; count of bases not matched to a gene: 8.

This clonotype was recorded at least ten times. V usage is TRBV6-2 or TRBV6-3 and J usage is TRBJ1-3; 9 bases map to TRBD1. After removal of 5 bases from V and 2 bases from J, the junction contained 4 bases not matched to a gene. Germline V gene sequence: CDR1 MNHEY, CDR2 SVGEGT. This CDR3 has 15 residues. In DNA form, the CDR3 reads TGTGCCAGCAGTAACAGGGACAGGGCTGGAAACACCATATATTTT. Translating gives CASSNRDRAGNTIYF.

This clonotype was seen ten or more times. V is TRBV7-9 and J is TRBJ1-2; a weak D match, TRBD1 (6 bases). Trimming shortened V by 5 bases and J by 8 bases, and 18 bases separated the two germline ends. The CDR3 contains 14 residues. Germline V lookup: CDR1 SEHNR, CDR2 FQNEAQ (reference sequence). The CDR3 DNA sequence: TGTGCCAGCAGCCGAGAGGCGGGGGCACGGGGCTACACCTTC. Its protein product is CASSREAGARGYTF.

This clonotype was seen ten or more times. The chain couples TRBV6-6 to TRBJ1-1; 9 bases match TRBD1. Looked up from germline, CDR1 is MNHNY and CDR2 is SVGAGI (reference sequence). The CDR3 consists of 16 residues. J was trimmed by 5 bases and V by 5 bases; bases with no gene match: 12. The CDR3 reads CASSTTQRQGGTEAFF. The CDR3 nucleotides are TGTGCCAGCAGTACCACGCAAAGACAGGGGGGGACTGAAGCTTTCTTT.

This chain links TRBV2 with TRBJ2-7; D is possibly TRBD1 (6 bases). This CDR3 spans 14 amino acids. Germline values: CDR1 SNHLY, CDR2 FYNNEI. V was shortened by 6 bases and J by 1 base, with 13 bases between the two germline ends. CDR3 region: CASRNRDTSYEQYF. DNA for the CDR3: TGTGCCAGCAGGAACCGGGACACATCCTACGAGCAGTACTTC.